Following are 32 T cell receptor beta chains from one sample sequenced in a study of blood T cell repertoires in COVID-19. TCRdb's copy holds only in-frame clones and misses some; the assay was immunoSEQ multiplex PCR. The sample records 350,000 to 550,000 clones, about 89% being singletons. Source material: peripheral blood. The receptors were gathered from a woman in her twenties or thirties with acute or convalescent COVID-19.

This clone was recorded a few times. V usage is TRBV11-3 and J usage is TRBJ1-5; 7 bases are a match to TRBD1. V trimming: 5 bases; J trimming: 3 bases; junction bases outside the gene matches: 4. Germline V gene sequence: CDR1 SGHNT, CDR2 YENEEA. CDR3 length: 14 residues. CDR3 residues: CASSEGAFNQPQHF. Here the CDR3 DNA reads TGTGCCAGCAGCGAGGGGGCTTTCAATCAGCCCCAGCATTTT.

V is TRBV10-3 and J is TRBJ1-1; weak D call: TRBD1 (6 bases). Germline V CDR1 and CDR2: ENHRY, SYGVKD. The length of the CDR3 is 12 residues. The V gene lost 3 bases and the J gene lost 10 bases, with 12 bases spanning the gap. CDR3 nucleotide sequence: TGTGCCATCAGTGACTACAGGGCGGTAGCTTTCTTT. It is translated as CAISDYRAVAFF.

The CDR3 nucleotides read TGTGCCAGCGTAGACAGGGGGAACACTGAAGCTTTCTTT. Protein product: CASVDRGNTEAFF. The chain uses TRBV6-5 and TRBJ1-1; TRBD1 aligns across 8 bases. Germline CDR1 reads MNHEY; CDR2 reads SVGAGI. With 8 bases clipped from V and 1 base from J, the junction kept 3 bases outside the gene matches. CDR3 length: 13 residues.

The chain recombines TRBV7-3 with TRBJ1-3, with 7 bases that match TRBD1. After removal of 5 bases from V and 2 bases from J, the junction contained 6 bases not matched to a gene. In germline, CDR1 is SGHTA, CDR2 FQGTGA. The CDR3 spans 15 residues. The CDR3 coding sequence is TGTGCCAGCAGCACGACAGGGTCTCCTGGAAACACCATATATTTT. Encoded protein: CASSTTGSPGNTIYF.

This clone was detected only a few times. The chain is built from TRBV2 and TRBJ1-6; maybe TRBD1 (5 bases). CDR1 SNHLY and CDR2 FYNNEI come from the germline V gene. This CDR3 contains 15 residues. The V gene lost 5 bases and the J gene lost 4 bases, with 12 bases spanning the gap. The CDR3 loop reads CASSLRGDYNSPLHF. In nucleotides, the CDR3 is TGTGCCAGCAGTCTCCGGGGGGATTATAATTCACCCCTCCACTTT.

This sequence joins TRBV6-5 and TRBJ1-5, with 7 nucleotides matching TRBD1. The CDR3 is 15 residues long. The V gene's germline CDR1 is MNHEY and CDR2 SVGAGI. Unmatched junction bases numbered 6, after V lost 6 bases and J lost 1 base. This CDR3 is CASRKDRASNQPQHF. For the CDR3, the DNA is TGTGCCAGCAGGAAAGACAGGGCGAGCAATCAGCCCCAGCATTTT.

CDR3 sequence (DNA): TGTGCCAGCAGCTTGGGTCCACCGACAGCTTCCTATGGCTACACCTTC. Amino acids: CASSLGPPTASYGYTF. The chain has TRBV5-6 and TRBJ1-2; maybe TRBD1 (5 bases). V gave up 0 bases and J gave up 4 bases, with 16 bases separating them. Germline lookup yields CDR1 SGHDT and CDR2 YYEEEE. The CDR3 loop spans 16 amino acids.

This clone has more than one count but fewer than ten. The rearrangement links TRBV18 to TRBJ2-1, with D perhaps TRBD1 (5 bases). The CDR3 spans 18 residues. From germline, CDR1 is KGHSH and CDR2 LQKENI. Trimming stripped 4 bases from V and 8 bases from J, with 27 bases between. CDR3: CASSQRLPDTPKNHEQFF. CDR3 bases: TGTGCCAGCTCACAAAGACTTCCGGACACCCCAAAGAACCATGAGCAGTTCTTC.

V and J are TRBV28 and TRBJ1-2; perhaps TRBD1 as D (5 bases). Germline loops: CDR1 MDHEN, CDR2 SYDVKM. The CDR3 is made up of 14 amino acids. Trimming shortened V by 8 bases and J by 2 bases, and 15 bases separated the two germline ends. CDR3: CASRIQEGNYGYTF. The CDR3 DNA follows: TGTGCCAGCCGGATACAGGAAGGAAACTATGGCTACACCTTC.

V gene TRBV30 combines with J gene TRBJ1-1, with TRBD1 identical over 7 bases. CDR1 and CDR2 (germline): GTSNPN, SVGIG (reference sequence). This CDR3 spans 15 amino acids. The junction had 11 bases not matched to a gene; V was cut back by 2 bases and J by 5 bases. DNA of the CDR3: TGTGCCTGGAGTACAATCAGGGGGAGAATAACTGAAGCTTTCTTT. Translated: CAWSTIRGRITEAFF.

The chain has TRBV2 and TRBJ2-5; D ambiguous. The CDR3 extends over 11 amino acids. The ends were cut back, 8 bases at V and 3 bases at J, with 7 bases in the middle. From germline, CDR1 is SNHLY and CDR2 FYNNEI. The CDR3 is CASATEETQYF. CDR3 sequence (DNA): TGTGCCAGCGCCACTGAAGAGACCCAGTACTTC.

The rearrangement links TRBV19 to TRBJ1-2; D perhaps matches TRBD1 (5 bases). The CDR3 has 14 residues. Germline lookup yields CDR1 LNHDA and CDR2 SQIVND (reference sequence). V lost 1 base and J lost 3, with 9 bases in between. CDR3 nucleotide sequence: TGTGCCAGTAGTATAGTGCAGGGCGACTATGGCTACACCTTC. Translation gives CASSIVQGDYGYTF.

J is TRBJ2-3 and V is TRBV10-2, with D possibly being TRBD1 (5 bases). Germline V CDR1 and CDR2: WSHSY, SAAADI. The CDR3 sequence is 15 residues long. With 2 bases removed from V and 5 bases from J, the gap between germline ends came to 14 bases. The CDR3 here is CASSEDGQGGDTQYF. CDR3 in DNA: TGCGCCAGCAGTGAGGATGGGCAGGGTGGAGATACGCAGTATTTT.

The chain's CDR3 is CASSFRGQGQSQPQHF. The CDR3 DNA reads as TGTGCCAGCAGCTTCCGGGGACAGGGTCAATCTCAGCCCCAGCATTTT. The rearrangement joins TRBV28 to TRBJ1-5; 9 nucleotides agree with TRBD1. J lost 6 bases, V lost 6 bases, and 12 bases had no gene match. The CDR3 spans 16 residues. CDR1 is MDHEN and CDR2 is SYDVKM in the germline V gene.

The V gene is TRBV6-6, the J gene TRBJ2-7; 8 bases are shared with TRBD1. Germline V CDR1 and CDR2: MNHNY, SVGAGI (reference sequence). With 6 bases clipped from V and 1 base from J, the junction kept 2 bases outside the gene matches. CDR3 size: 13 residues. Here the CDR3 DNA reads TGTGCCAGCAGGACAGGGGCATCCTACGAGCAGTACTTC. Protein product: CASRTGASYEQYF.

The chain carries TRBV5-4 and TRBJ2-7, with 11 nucleotides matching TRBD2. The J segment lost 4 bases and the V segment lost 0 bases, leaving 3 bases of the junction unmatched. Germline assignment: CDR1 SGHNT and CDR2 YYREEE (reference sequence). The CDR3 covers 15 residues. The CDR3 protein is CASSLVSGGGYEQYF. CDR3 nucleotide sequence: TGTGCCAGCAGCTTGGTTAGCGGGGGGGGGTACGAGCAGTACTTC.

The J gene is TRBJ1-1, the V gene TRBV28; 8 bases are a match to TRBD1. Germline trimming cut 5 bases from V and 9 bases from J; bases unmatched to any gene: 14. Germline V gene data show CDR1 as MDHEN and CDR2 as SYDVKM. CDR3 length: 15 amino acids. The CDR3 spells CASSPLGQGGGKAFF. CDR3 nucleotides: TGTGCCAGCAGTCCGCTAGGACAGGGAGGGGGGAAAGCTTTCTTT.

The J gene is TRBJ1-1, the V gene TRBV3-1 (or the pseudogene TRBV3-2), with D perhaps TRBD1 (5 bases). Trimming took off 4 bases at V and 2 bases at J, with 11 bases between the two ends. This CDR3 has 14 amino acids. The V gene's germline CDR1 is LGHDT and CDR2 YNNKEL (reference sequence). CDR3 coding DNA: TGTGCCAGCAGCCCATTCGGGGGAAACACTGAAGCTTTCTTT. The encoded protein is CASSPFGGNTEAFF.

This chain joins TRBV13 and TRBJ1-2; tentatively, D is TRBD1 (5 bases). The CDR3 is 13 amino acids. The V and J ends lost 4 bases and 4 bases respectively, with 10 bases between them. Germline V CDR1 and CDR2: PRHDT, FYEKMQ (reference sequence). The CDR3 is CASSSERGYGYTF. The CDR3 DNA follows: TGTGCCAGCAGCTCCGAAAGGGGCTATGGCTACACCTTC.

The chain couples TRBV6-5 to TRBJ1-2, with 7 bases that match TRBD1. Trimming cost V 6 bases and J 5 bases; bases outside gene matches: 6. CDR3 length: 13 residues. Per the germline V gene, CDR1 is MNHEY and CDR2 is SVGAGI. The CDR3 sequence is CASRAQGGYGYTF. The CDR3 bases are TGTGCCAGCAGAGCCCAGGGGGGATATGGCTACACCTTC.

V and J are TRBV19 and TRBJ2-1; 10 bases fit TRBD2. Looked up from germline, CDR1 is LNHDA and CDR2 is SQIVND (reference sequence). The CDR3 has 14 residues. The junction had 6 bases not matched to a gene; V was cut back by 5 bases and J by 8 bases. The CDR3 here is CASSSSGGVHEQFF. Written as DNA, the CDR3 is TGTGCCAGTAGTTCTAGCGGGGGTGTACATGAGCAGTTCTTC.

The chain is built from TRBV5-5 and TRBJ1-4, with 7 bases matching TRBD1. This CDR3 has 15 residues. J was trimmed by 3 bases and V by 4 bases; bases with no gene match: 6. CDR1 and CDR2 (germline): SGHKS, YYEKEE (reference sequence). CDR3 sequence reads: CASSPVGTANEKLFF. The CDR3 DNA sequence: TGTGCCAGCAGCCCGGTCGGGACAGCTAATGAAAAACTGTTTTTT.

The gene calls are TRBV2 and TRBJ1-5, with 9 positions matching TRBD1. Losses at the gene ends were 2 bases for V and 3 bases for J; bases not matched to a gene: 8. Germline V gene data show CDR1 as SNHLY and CDR2 as FYNNEI. This CDR3 comprises 17 residues. Here the CDR3 DNA reads TGTGCCAGCAGTGAATCCGGGACAGGGCTATTCAATCAGCCCCAGCATTTT. Its translation: CASSESGTGLFNQPQHF.

The CDR3 nucleotides are TGCGCCAGCAGGTTCCAGAACACCGGGGAGCTGTTTTTT. Its protein product is CASRFQNTGELFF. The J gene is TRBJ2-2, the V gene TRBV5-1; the D is unclear. The CDR3 length is 13 residues. Trimming removed 5 bases from V and 1 base from J, with 6 bases in between. Germline CDR1 and CDR2: SGHRS and YFSETQ. Combining the CDR3 with reference TRBV5-1 and TRBJ2-2 gives the whole variable domain KAGVTQTPRYLIKTRGQQVTLSCSPISGHRSVSWYQQTPGQGLQFLFEYFSETQRNKGNFPGRFSGRQFSNSRSEMNVSTLELGDSALYLCASRFQNTGELFFGEGSRLTVL.

Only one count was recorded for this clone. V usage is TRBV5-1 and J usage is TRBJ2-5; 7 bases are shared with TRBD2. CDR3 size: 14 residues. Per germline, CDR1 SGHRS and CDR2 YFSETQ. V shed 7 bases and J 0 bases; nucleotides not matched to a gene: 6. CDR3 DNA sequence: TGCGCCAGCGGCAGCGGGGCGTACCAAGAGACCCAGTACTTC. Encoded protein: CASGSGAYQETQYF.

V is TRBV5-8 and J is TRBJ1-2; D is unclear. The CDR3 is 17 amino acids. Trimming left V 1 base short and J 2 bases short, with 18 bases between. CDR1 is SGHTS and CDR2 is YDEGEE in the germline V gene. The CDR3 loop reads CASSLLSEGLINYGYTF. The CDR3 nucleotides read TGTGCCAGCAGCTTGCTCTCGGAGGGTCTAATCAACTATGGCTACACCTTC.

In this sample, this clone turned up once. CDR3 region: CASGRGTYNEQFF. For the CDR3, the DNA is TGCGCCAGCGGACGGGGGACCTACAATGAGCAGTTCTTC. The chain couples TRBV10-1 to TRBJ2-1, with D possibly matching TRBD2 (6 bases). The ends were cut back, 8 bases at V and 2 bases at J, with 10 bases in the middle. Per germline, CDR1 WNHNN and CDR2 SYGVQD (reference sequence). This CDR3 is built from 13 residues.

V is TRBV19 and J is TRBJ1-5, with D possibly matching TRBD1 (5 bases). V dropped 3 bases and J dropped 5 bases, with 5 bases sitting between them. Germline V CDR1 and CDR2: LNHDA, SQIVND (reference sequence). This CDR3 comprises 12 residues. The CDR3 region is CASSMTDQPQHF. CDR3 DNA sequence: TGTGCCAGTAGTATGACAGATCAGCCCCAGCATTTT.

This chain links TRBV5-1 with TRBJ2-3; 14 bases fit TRBD2. The CDR3 totals 15 residues. Germline loops: CDR1 SGHRS, CDR2 YFSETQ. The V segment lost 4 bases and the J segment 4 bases; nucleotides outside the gene matches: 2. CDR3 residues: CASSLGLAGADTQYF. The CDR3 DNA is TGCGCCAGCAGCCTGGGACTAGCGGGGGCAGATACGCAGTATTTT.

The chain uses TRBV30 and TRBJ1-5; D call uncertain. In germline, CDR1 is GTSNPN, CDR2 SVGIG (reference sequence). The V gene lost 2 bases and the J gene lost 5 bases, with 10 bases spanning the gap. The CDR3 is 13 residues long. CDR3 DNA sequence: TGTGCCTGGAGTAGGGAGGTTTATCAGCCCCAGCATTTT. Amino acids: CAWSREVYQPQHF.

This chain uses TRBV3-1 (or the pseudogene TRBV3-2) with TRBJ1-2, with D perhaps TRBD1 (5 bases). The V gene lost 1 base and the J gene lost 2 bases, with 8 bases spanning the gap. Germline loops: CDR1 LGHDT, CDR2 YNNKEL (reference sequence). This CDR3 comprises 14 residues. CDR3 amino acids: CASSQGAGNYGYTF. CDR3 bases: TGTGCCAGCAGCCAAGGGGCAGGGAACTATGGCTACACCTTC.

The CDR3 region is CAITSLQGLGEQYF. DNA for the CDR3: TGTGCCATCACTTCACTACAGGGCCTCGGGGAGCAGTACTTC. V and J are TRBV10-3 and TRBJ2-7; TRBD1 might be the D (6 bases). The ends were cut back, 7 bases at V and 7 bases at J, with 20 bases in the middle. CDR1 ENHRY and CDR2 SYGVKD come from the germline V gene. The CDR3 length is 14 residues.